This passage covers 10 T cell receptor beta chains from one sample sequenced in a study of vaccination effects on CD4 cells after COVID-19. The ViraFEST assay expanded antigen-specific CD4+ T cells with viral peptide pools before sequencing. Following 10 days of culture, CD4+ T cells were isolated. Each participant received a vaccine that was either BNT162b2 or mRNA-1273, given as two doses. The antigens these receptors bind are not known. This table comes from immunoSEQ multiplex PCR, and its TCRdb copy is limited to in-frame clones, with some not included. The data contain about 31,000 clones, about 66% of them singletons. This sample comprised CD4+ T cells from PBMCs cultured with SARS-CoV-2 spike peptides, obtained after COVID-19 vaccination. Receptor source: a human donor who received a COVID-19 vaccine.

V and J are TRBV7-6 and TRBJ2-7; D is possibly TRBD2 (5 bases). The germline V gene has CDR1 SGHVS and CDR2 FNYEAQ. CDR3 size: 16 residues. Trimming shortened V by 0 bases and J by 3 bases, and 15 bases separated the two germline ends. The CDR3 reads CASSLASGESGYEQYF. As DNA, the CDR3 is TGTGCCAGCAGCTTAGCGTCCGGGGAATCGGGCTACGAGCAGTACTTC.

The chain has TRBV7-6 and TRBJ1-2, with 9 bases matching TRBD1. The CDR3 sequence is 16 residues long. Germline V lookup: CDR1 SGHVS, CDR2 FNYEAQ. V shed 2 bases, J shed 7 bases, and the junction held 11 bases outside the gene matches. The CDR3 loop reads CASSLTYRTGVGGYTF. The CDR3 nucleotides are TGTGCCAGCAGCTTAACCTATCGGACAGGGGTCGGTGGCTACACCTTC.

This clone was observed a few times. This rearrangement joins TRBV3-1 (or the pseudogene TRBV3-2) to TRBJ1-1; 8 bases map to TRBD1. The germline V gene encodes CDR1 LGHDT and CDR2 YNNKEL (reference sequence). The CDR3 has 16 residues. Trimming took 3 bases from V and 1 from J; bases not matched to a gene: 7. The CDR3 reads CASSHWTGKENTEAFF. The CDR3 region has the DNA TGTGCCAGCAGCCACTGGACAGGGAAGGAGAACACTGAAGCTTTCTTT.

This clone was seen only a few times. Other DNA sequences in this sample translate to the same CDR3. The chain couples TRBV11-2 to TRBJ2-1; 8 nucleotides line up with TRBD2. Germline CDR1 is SGHAT and CDR2 is FQNNGV. This CDR3 is 15 amino acids long. Trimming cost V 5 bases and J 4 bases; bases outside gene matches: 7. CDR3 amino acids: CASSRREGGYNEQFF. The CDR3 DNA reads TGTGCCAGCAGCCGCCGGGAGGGCGGATACAATGAGCAGTTCTTC. Filled out from reference TRBV11-2 and TRBJ2-1, the complete variable domain reads EAGVAQSPRYKIIEKRQSVAFWCNPISGHATLYWYQQILGQGPKLLIQFQNNGVVDDSQLPKDRFSAERLKGVDSTLKIQPAKLEDSAVYLCASSRREGGYNEQFFGPGTRLTVL.

V is TRBV27 and J is TRBJ2-7, with a possible D match to TRBD2 (7 bases). This CDR3 spans 16 amino acids. V lost 4 bases, J lost 0 bases, and 16 bases lay in between. From germline, CDR1 is MNHEY and CDR2 SMNVEV (reference sequence). The DNA of the CDR3 is TGTGCCAGCAGTTCCCTCGGGGGGCTCCCCTCCTACGAGCAGTACTTC. Its protein is CASSSLGGLPSYEQYF.

The chain uses TRBV6-5 and TRBJ2-2; tentatively, D is TRBD1 (5 bases). CDR1 and CDR2 (germline): MNHEY, SVGAGI. With 4 bases removed from V and 0 bases from J, the gap between germline ends came to 6 bases. This CDR3 region has 14 residues. As DNA, the CDR3 is TGTGCCAGCAGTTCGACAGCGAACACCGGGGAGCTGTTTTTT. Translating it yields CASSSTANTGELFF.

The chain combines TRBV18 with TRBJ2-1; D is possibly TRBD2 (6 bases). The CDR3 consists of 13 residues. The germline gives CDR1 KGHSH, CDR2 LQKENI. V was clipped by 1 base and J by 5 bases, with 6 bases between them. For the CDR3, the DNA is TGTGCCAGCTCACCACAGCGGGACAATGAGCAGTTCTTC. This gives the protein CASSPQRDNEQFF.

The J gene is TRBJ2-3, the V gene TRBV12-1; the table's D call TRBD2 went unverified against the DNA. TRBV12-1 is reported as a pseudogene. The CDR3 has 16 residues. The CDR3 nucleotides read TGTGCCAGCAGCCATTACCTAACTAGCCTCACAGATACGCAGTATTTT. Translation gives CASSHYLTSLTDTQYF.

This sequence joins TRBV11-2 and TRBJ2-3; D may be TRBD2 (5 bases). Trimming shortened V by 5 bases and J by 7 bases, and 19 bases separated the two germline ends. CDR1 SGHAT and CDR2 FQNNGV come from the germline V gene. The CDR3 length is 15 residues. The DNA for the CDR3 is TGTGCCAGCAGCCTGACCCTGACCCGAGGGAATACGCAGTATTTT. Translated, it gives CASSLTLTRGNTQYF. The whole variable domain, remainder taken from reference TRBV11-2 and TRBJ2-3, is EAGVAQSPRYKIIEKRQSVAFWCNPISGHATLYWYQQILGQGPKLLIQFQNNGVVDDSQLPKDRFSAERLKGVDSTLKIQPAKLEDSAVYLCASSLTLTRGNTQYFGPGTRLTVL.

This clone occurred a few times. The DNA for the CDR3 is TGTGCCAGCAGCGTAGGATCCGGGAGGGGAGAGACCCAGTACTTC. It is translated as CASSVGSGRGETQYF. The rearrangement joins TRBV9 to TRBJ2-5; 8 bases match TRBD2. CDR3 length: 15 amino acids. Germline CDR1 is SGDLS and CDR2 is YYNGEE. Trimming removed 0 bases from V and 4 bases from J; junction bases left unmatched: 5.